The clone carrying this T cell receptor beta chain turned up a few times. The antigen remains undetermined. The V gene end was trimmed by 7 bases and the J gene end by 0 bases; junction bases not matched to a gene: 9. The germline V gene encodes CDR1 MNHNS and CDR2 SASEGT. There are 15 residues in the CDR3. This specimen belongs to a study of vaccination and CD4 T cells after COVID-19. Described treatment: approximately 9-day PBMC culture with coronavirus spike peptide pools or control peptides (ViraFEST assay). Those CD4+ T cells from the unexposed donor predate the COVID-19 pandemic (2011-2018). Unexposed-donor CD4+ T cells were probed with SARS-CoV-2 S/N and four cold-coronavirus spikes, cells permitting. Cultured CD4+ T-cell DNA underwent Oncomine TCR Beta short-read sequencing. TCRdb analysed the PCR reads with MiXCR anew, one entry per CDR3 protein. The repertoire consists of 7,000 or so distinct CDR3 sequences, with less than 35% occurring once and the leading ten covering 15% to 20%.

The chain uses TRBV6-1 and TRBJ2-7; 7 nucleotides line up with TRBD1. Specimen: CD4+ T cells from blood, cultured in vitro. This TCR derives from a human donor in good health. The CDR3 bases are TGTGCCAGCACCCGTGGGACAGCGAGCTCCTACGAGCAGTACTTC. This codes for CASTRGTASSYEQYF.